The clone carrying this TCR beta chain was recorded many times. No antigen is known for it. This sample was included in a study of naive and memory T cell subsets. The SP2 primer and nested alpha and beta constant region primers amplified ligated cDNA in four rounds. For blood and skin samples, reverse transcription used TCR alpha and beta constant primers. TCRdb ran MiXCR on the UMI-ligation and nested PCR reads and lists one entry per CDR3 protein. The sample records 25,000 to 35,000 distinct CDR3 sequences, about 6.7% being singletons. The length of the CDR3 is 12 residues. The junction had 6 bases not matched to a gene; V was cut back by 6 bases and J by 5 bases. Per germline, CDR1 DFQATT and CDR2 SNEGSKA (reference sequence). Whole-study findings and limits: Potentially, T cell activation and differentiation skew this RNA-based measurement.

Treatment meaning: skin biopsy from PPD injection site in Mantoux-positive individual. A UMI-containing oligonucleotide was joined by 3' ligation to the TCR cDNA template. Individuals with a positive Mantoux test gave biopsies from PPD-injected skin. Input was 1 to 1000 ng of DNase-treated total RNA without cell sorting. The TCR was taken from an adult in good health. The chain joins TRBV20-1 to TRBJ2-5; TRBD1 aligns across 7 bases. The sequences come from skin, collected from a tuberculin skin test site. Written as DNA, the CDR3 is TGCAGTGCCCCCGGCAGGGGGGAGACCCAGTACTTC. Translated: CSAPGRGETQYF.